This is a list of T cell receptor beta chains from one sample in a study of blood T cell repertoires in COVID-19. Sequencing used immunoSEQ multiplex PCR; TCRdb keeps in-frame clones, though not all of them. The sample has 150,000 to 200,000 clones; approximately 87% are singletons. Sequences were obtained from peripheral blood. These receptor sequences come from a man aged 40-49 years with active or convalescent COVID-19. Both conserved end residues are part of each CDR3. D genes are given only for firm matches. Expanded clones are given a class, and other clones once, few, many or no size at all.

j_call v_call cdr3_length clone_size d_call cdr3_aa cdr3_nt
TRBJ1-1 TRBV30 15 - TRBD1 CAWSDRTGGDTEAFF TGTGCCTGGAGTGACCGGACAGGGGGGGACACTGAAGCTTTCTTT
TRBJ1-5 TRBV4-2 12 - - CASSLDGQPQHF TGTGCCAGCAGCCTCGACGGGCAGCCCCAGCATTTT
TRBJ2-2 TRBV4-3 17 - TRBD2 CASSKGTGGGADGELFF TGCGCCAGCAGCAAGGGGACTGGCGGGGGGGCCGACGGGGAGCTGTTTTTT
TRBJ2-7 TRBV6-5 14 - TRBD2 CASKLGLAGTEQYF TGTGCCAGCAAACTCGGACTAGCGGGCACCGAGCAGTACTTC
TRBJ2-7 TRBV4-1 14 - - CASSPRDNSYEQYF TGCGCCAGCAGCCCCCGGGACAACTCCTACGAGCAGTACTTC
TRBJ1-5 TRBV3-1/TRBV3-2 14 - - CASSQGYREQPQHF TGTGCCAGCAGCCAAGGGTACAGGGAGCAGCCCCAGCATTTT
TRBJ2-2 TRBV7-3 16 - - CASSLNPPANTGELFF TGTGCCAGCAGCTTAAATCCCCCAGCGAACACCGGGGAGCTGTTTTTT
TRBJ2-5 TRBV5-1 18 - TRBD2 CASSLGAGGPSRGETQYF TGCGCCAGCAGCTTGGGTGCGGGGGGCCCCTCCCGAGGAGAGACCCAGTACTTC
TRBJ1-4 TRBV5-1 14 - TRBD1 CASSLGQGGEKLFF TGCGCCAGCAGCTTGGGTCAGGGGGGCGAAAAACTGTTTTTT
TRBJ2-5 TRBV9 16 - TRBD2 CASSTSGGPLGETQYF TGTGCCAGCAGTACTAGCGGGGGCCCGTTGGGGGAGACCCAGTACTTC
TRBJ1-2 TRBV2 15 - - CASKFRQAKGYGYTF TGTGCCAGCAAGTTTAGACAGGCTAAAGGCTATGGCTACACCTTC
TRBJ1-1 TRBV27 15 - TRBD1 CASSRGQGSSTEAFF TGTGCCAGCAGTCGCGGACAGGGCTCTAGCACTGAAGCTTTCTTT
TRBJ1-2 TRBV5-1 14 - - CASSLNGVYYGYTF TGCGCCAGCAGCTTGAACGGGGTATACTATGGCTACACCTTC
TRBJ1-2 TRBV29-1 13 - - CSVQTGLDYGYTF TGCAGCGTCCAGACAGGACTCGATTATGGCTACACCTTC
TRBJ1-2 TRBV4-3 15 - - CASSQGVSVGYGYTF TGCGCCAGCAGCCAAGGAGTCTCTGTTGGCTATGGCTACACCTTC
TRBJ1-6 TRBV12-3/TRBV12-4 12 - - CASTTGTSPLHF TGTGCCAGCACCACAGGGACCTCACCCCTCCACTTT
TRBJ1-2 TRBV27 13 - - CASSFDSRYGYTF TGTGCCAGCAGCTTCGACAGTCGCTATGGCTACACCTTC
TRBJ2-1 TRBV4-1 16 once - CASSQDPVGAYNEQFF TGCGCCAGCAGCCAAGACCCCGTTGGAGCCTACAATGAGCAGTTCTTC
TRBJ1-5 TRBV19 15 - - CASSIVVSGSQPQHF TGTGCCAGTAGTATTGTTGTCTCCGGGAGCCAGCCCCAGCATTTT
TRBJ2-5 TRBV14 15 - - CASSLPGYSTETQYF TGTGCCAGCAGCCTCCCAGGGTACTCCACGGAGACCCAGTACTTC
TRBJ2-7 TRBV5-1 15 - - CASSLAGRGNYEQYF TGCGCCAGCAGCTTGGCTGGACGGGGAAACTACGAGCAGTACTTC
TRBJ2-2 TRBV7-8 18 - - CASSLGRFGPGRTGELFF TGTGCCAGCAGCTTAGGGCGGTTCGGTCCGGGAAGAACCGGGGAGCTGTTTTTT
TRBJ1-2 TRBV30 13 - TRBD1 CAWSVRQGDGYTF TGTGCCTGGAGTGTTCGACAGGGGGATGGCTACACCTTC
TRBJ2-3 TRBV30 15 - TRBD1 CAWSAGQGLADTQYF TGTGCCTGGAGCGCGGGACAGGGATTAGCAGATACGCAGTATTTT
TRBJ2-3 TRBV5-6 15 - - CASSTWDSRLDTQYF TGTGCCAGCAGCACCTGGGACTCCAGGTTAGATACGCAGTATTTT
TRBJ2-7 TRBV10-2 17 - TRBD1 CASSDYVWRDRGHEQYF TGCGCCAGCAGTGATTACGTCTGGCGGGACAGGGGGCACGAGCAGTACTTC
TRBJ2-7 TRBV4-1 16 few - CASSQEVNSKLREQYF TGCGCCAGCAGCCAAGAAGTGAACAGCAAGCTACGAGAGCAGTACTTC
TRBJ1-1 TRBV4-1 16 - TRBD1 CASSLLTGGRRTEAFF TGCGCCAGCAGCCTTTTGACAGGGGGGAGGAGGACTGAAGCTTTCTTT
TRBJ2-3 TRBV29-1 15 - TRBD1 CSVAVNSDRSGTQYF TGCAGCGTTGCCGTAAATTCGGACAGGTCAGGTACGCAGTATTTT